This passage covers 32 T cell receptor beta chains from one sample sequenced in a study of blood T cell repertoires in COVID-19. Sequencing used immunoSEQ multiplex PCR; TCRdb keeps in-frame clones, though not all of them. The sample has about 150,000 clones, more than 70% seen once. Sequenced input: peripheral blood. Receptors originate from a woman of 80 years or more with active or convalescent COVID-19.

V usage is TRBV24-1 and J usage is TRBJ2-3; a possible D gene is TRBD2 (6 bases). Germline CDR1 is KGHDR and CDR2 is SFDVKD. V was shortened by 4 bases and J by 3 bases, with 13 bases between the two germline ends. This CDR3 comprises 15 residues. CDR3 DNA sequence: TGTGCCACCAGTGACTGGGGGGATGGGACAGATACGCAGTATTTT. Protein product: CATSDWGDGTDTQYF.

The chain links TRBV2 to TRBJ1-4; possible D gene TRBD1, 6 bases. Germline V gene data show CDR1 as SNHLY and CDR2 as FYNNEI. The length of the CDR3 is 14 residues. V was clipped by 9 bases and J by 5 bases, with 16 bases between them. Here the CDR3 DNA reads TGTGCCAGAGGGGGGGGCCCGCGAAATGAAAAACTGTTTTTT. Translated: CARGGGPRNEKLFF.

The CDR3 DNA follows: TGTGCCACGACCCATTTGGGGAGTGGCAATCAGCCCCAGCATTTT. This codes for CATTHLGSGNQPQHF. The chain combines TRBV15 with TRBJ1-5; the D is unclear. V was clipped by 9 bases and J by 2 bases, with 17 bases between them. CDR1 and CDR2 (germline): LNHNV, YYDKDF (reference sequence). The CDR3 totals 15 residues.

This rearrangement joins TRBV5-4 to TRBJ2-7; 10 nucleotides line up with TRBD2. The V and J ends lost 2 bases and 6 bases, in that order; junction bases with no gene match: 14. CDR1 and CDR2 from the germline V gene are SGHNT and YYREEE (reference sequence). CDR3 length: 17 amino acids. CDR3 nucleotides: TGTGCCAGCAGCTTAGGACTAGCGGTCCAAACAGGGGGCGAGCAGTACTTC. Its protein product is CASSLGLAVQTGGEQYF.

The chain carries TRBV7-9 and TRBJ2-1; 7 bases map to TRBD2. CDR1 SEHNR and CDR2 FQNEAQ come from the germline V gene (reference sequence). This CDR3 is built from 11 residues. With 5 bases clipped from V and 8 bases from J, the junction kept 0 bases outside the gene matches. DNA for the CDR3: TGTGCCAGCAGCCGGGGGGATGAGCAGTTCTTC. Translating it yields CASSRGDEQFF.

This clone has more than one count but fewer than ten. The chain joins TRBV7-9 to TRBJ2-4; D is perhaps TRBD2 (6 bases). The germline V and J ends were trimmed by 5 bases and 1 base, with 15 bases remaining between them. Germline values: CDR1 SEHNR, CDR2 FQNEAQ (reference sequence). The CDR3 totals 16 residues. CDR3 coding DNA: TGTGCCAGCAGCCGAGCAGGGAGGAGGGCCAAAAACATTCAGTACTTC. Its translation: CASSRAGRRAKNIQYF.

V and J are TRBV15 and TRBJ2-7; perhaps TRBD2 as D (6 bases). Per the germline V gene, CDR1 is LNHNV and CDR2 is YYDKDF (reference sequence). V gave up 0 bases and J gave up 7 bases, with 13 bases separating them. The CDR3 consists of 14 residues. CDR3 amino acids: CATSRDGAGREQYF. The CDR3 region has the DNA TGTGCCACCAGCAGAGATGGGGCGGGGAGGGAGCAGTACTTC.

The chain couples TRBV9 to TRBJ2-1; 7 nucleotides agree with TRBD2. The CDR3 length is 16 residues. Germline CDR1 and CDR2: SGDLS and YYNGEE. V gave up 0 bases and J gave up 0 bases; unmatched junction bases: 3. For the CDR3, the DNA is TGTGCCAGCAGCGTAGGGACTAGGAGCTCCTACAATGAGCAGTTCTTC. Translation: CASSVGTRSSYNEQFF.

The V gene is TRBV5-1, the J gene TRBJ2-1; 7 positions agree with TRBD2. CDR3 length equals 14 residues. The V and J ends lost 4 bases and 3 bases, in that order; junction bases with no gene match: 4. The V gene's germline CDR1 is SGHRS and CDR2 YFSETQ. CDR3 sequence: CASSPTSDYNEQFF. DNA for the CDR3: TGCGCCAGCAGCCCTACTAGCGACTACAATGAGCAGTTCTTC.

This clone has just one count. The chain links TRBV7-9 to TRBJ2-7, with D uncertain. V dropped 4 bases and J dropped 10 bases, with 26 bases sitting between them. CDR1 is SEHNR, CDR2 FQNEAQ, per germline (reference sequence). The length of the CDR3 is 16 residues. This CDR3 is CASSSPEQSGPVEQYF. CDR3 bases: TGTGCCAGCAGCTCCCCGGAACAGTCCGGTCCGGTGGAACAGTACTTC.

The CDR3 DNA is TGTGCCAGCTCACCCTTACGACAGGTTGGGAATTCACCCCTCCACTTT. Protein: CASSPLRQVGNSPLHF. The V call is TRBV18, the J call TRBJ1-6, with TRBD1 as a possible D gene (6 bases). Germline lookup yields CDR1 KGHSH and CDR2 LQKENI. Trimming took 3 bases from V and 7 from J, leaving 16 bases between them. The CDR3 spans 16 residues.

This clone occurred once. V and J are TRBV2 and TRBJ1-3; D may be TRBD1 (6 bases). This CDR3 contains 16 residues. V dropped 1 base and J dropped 0 bases, with 10 bases sitting between them. CDR1 and CDR2 (germline): SNHLY, FYNNEI. DNA of the CDR3: TGTGCCAGCAGTGAAGAAGGACAGCACTCTGGAAACACCATATATTTT. This codes for CASSEEGQHSGNTIYF.

This rearrangement joins TRBV6-4 to TRBJ2-2, with D possibly TRBD2 on 6 matching bases. The germline V gene has CDR1 MRHNA and CDR2 SNTAGT. V lost 5 bases to trimming and J lost 6 bases, with 10 bases between them. The CDR3 sequence is 13 residues long. CDR3 sequence (DNA): TGTGCCAGCAGTAGTCTAGCGTCCGGGGAGCTGTTTTTT. This encodes CASSSLASGELFF.

The count of this clone is one. V gene TRBV9 combines with J gene TRBJ2-2; D is perhaps TRBD2 (6 bases). The germline V and J ends were trimmed by 0 bases and 1 base, with 10 bases remaining between them. This CDR3 comprises 16 residues. The germline V gene has CDR1 SGDLS and CDR2 YYNGEE. CDR3 in DNA: TGTGCCAGCAGCGTAGGGGTTAGCGGGAACACCGGGGAGCTGTTTTTT. Amino acids: CASSVGVSGNTGELFF.

J is TRBJ2-1 and V is TRBV11-2; TRBD1 matches 11 bases. The germline V gene encodes CDR1 SGHAT and CDR2 FQNNGV. V lost 5 bases, J lost 14 bases, and 5 bases stayed unmatched. The CDR3 extends over 12 amino acids. For the CDR3, the DNA is TGTGCCAGCAGCCCCGGGACAGGGGGGGAGTTCTTC. Translated: CASSPGTGGEFF. The full variable domain, rest sourced from reference TRBV11-2 and TRBJ2-1, is EAGVAQSPRYKIIEKRQSVAFWCNPISGHATLYWYQQILGQGPKLLIQFQNNGVVDDSQLPKDRFSAERLKGVDSTLKIQPAKLEDSAVYLCASSPGTGGEFFGPGTRLTVL.

The genes are TRBV5-1 and TRBJ1-6, with D perhaps TRBD1 (6 bases). From germline, CDR1 is SGHRS and CDR2 YFSETQ. V was clipped by 0 bases and J by 7 bases, with 14 bases between them. The CDR3 totals 16 residues. CDR3 in amino acids: CASSLDRARGNSPLHF. The CDR3 nucleotides are TGCGCCAGCAGCTTGGACAGGGCGCGGGGGAATTCACCCCTCCACTTT.

The V gene is TRBV6-2 or TRBV6-3, the J gene TRBJ2-7; 7 positions match TRBD2. V lost 4 bases to trimming and J lost 3 bases; unmatched junction nucleotides: 3. Germline-derived CDR1 and CDR2 are MNHEY and SVGEGT. The CDR3 spans 13 residues. The CDR3 sequence: CASSSTGGYEQYF. The CDR3 DNA follows: TGTGCCAGCAGTTCTACGGGGGGCTACGAGCAGTACTTC.

This clone was seen a few times. The chain carries TRBV9 and TRBJ1-4; 7 bases line up with TRBD1. The CDR3 has 16 amino acids. Germline V gene lookup returns CDR1 SGDLS and CDR2 YYNGEE. With V trimmed by 3 bases and J by 5 bases, 10 bases remained unmatched. CDR3 in amino acids: CASSARQGGLNEKLFF. CDR3 coding DNA: TGTGCCAGCAGCGCAAGACAGGGCGGGTTAAATGAAAAACTGTTTTTT.

The rearrangement uses TRBV10-3 and TRBJ1-6; weak D call: TRBD1 (6 bases). The CDR3 runs to 15 residues. From germline, CDR1 is ENHRY and CDR2 SYGVKD. V gave up 7 bases and J gave up 8 bases, with 18 bases separating them. This CDR3 is CAITEQGIEDSPLHF. DNA for the CDR3: TGTGCCATCACCGAGCAGGGGATAGAGGATTCACCCCTCCACTTT.

V gene TRBV28 combines with J gene TRBJ1-2; D is uncertain. The CDR3 has 14 amino acids. Germline V gene data show CDR1 as MDHEN and CDR2 as SYDVKM. Trimming removed 7 bases from V and 5 bases from J, with 17 bases in between. The CDR3 nucleotides are TGTGCCAGCACCCTGAGGGAGGACTTTTATGGCTACACCTTC. Its translation is CASTLREDFYGYTF.

The J gene is TRBJ2-7, the V gene TRBV2; 10 positions agree with TRBD2. CDR3 size: 13 residues. Losses at the gene ends were 7 bases for V and 7 bases for J; bases not matched to a gene: 7. Per the germline V gene, CDR1 is SNHLY and CDR2 is FYNNEI. Here the CDR3 DNA reads TGTGCCAGCAAGCTAGCGGGAGAGGGTGAGCAGTACTTC. Residues: CASKLAGEGEQYF.

This chain uses TRBV28 with TRBJ1-2; TRBD1 might be the D (6 bases). Germline-derived CDR1 and CDR2 are MDHEN and SYDVKM. CDR3 size: 14 residues. V shed 8 bases and J shed 7 bases, with 20 bases lying between them. In nucleotides, the CDR3 is TGTGCCAGCTTTGGGGGGGCCATGGTTGCTGGCTACACCTTC. This codes for CASFGGAMVAGYTF.

This chain joins TRBV6-2 or TRBV6-3 and TRBJ2-7; TRBD2 is a possible D gene (7 bases). CDR3 length: 17 amino acids. Germline V gene sequence: CDR1 MNHEY, CDR2 SVGEGT. V lost 5 bases to trimming and J lost 2 bases, with 22 bases between them. As DNA, the CDR3 is TGTGCCAGCAGTCTGGCGGGGGTACTGGGACAAACCTACGAGCAGTACTTC. Translated, it gives CASSLAGVLGQTYEQYF.

In this sample, this clone turned up a few times. This sequence joins TRBV9 and TRBJ2-2; the match to TRBD1 covers 9 bases. The trim removed 3 bases at V and 3 bases at J, leaving 6 bases unmatched. The germline V gene encodes CDR1 SGDLS and CDR2 YYNGEE. The CDR3 length is 16 residues. The DNA for the CDR3 is TGTGCCAGCAGCGCGTACAGGGGGCAGGACACCGGGGAGCTGTTTTTT. Translating gives CASSAYRGQDTGELFF.

A few counts support this clone. The J gene is TRBJ1-6, the V gene TRBV5-1, with TRBD1 identical over 12 bases. V gave up 1 base and J gave up 0 bases; unmatched junction bases: 8. CDR3 length: 20 amino acids. The germline V gene encodes CDR1 SGHRS and CDR2 YFSETQ. The CDR3 spells CASSLLGDRGPDSYNSPLHF. DNA for the CDR3: TGCGCCAGCAGCTTGCTGGGGGACAGGGGGCCCGACTCCTATAATTCACCCCTCCACTTT.

CDR3 sequence: CASSYLLGGPYEQYF. The CDR3, as DNA: TGTGCCAGCAGTTACTTATTGGGAGGGCCCTACGAGCAGTACTTC. The chain combines TRBV6-5 with TRBJ2-7; 7 bases line up with TRBD2. Per germline, CDR1 MNHEY and CDR2 SVGAGI. J was trimmed by 2 bases and V by 1 base; bases with no gene match: 5. The CDR3 runs 15 residues.

This rearrangement joins TRBV5-1 to TRBJ1-2; TRBD1 might be the D (6 bases). The CDR3 consists of 13 residues. Trimming removed 4 bases at V and 7 bases at J, with 14 bases between. CDR1 and CDR2 from the germline V gene are SGHRS and YFSETQ. The CDR3 sequence is CASSLLGQTGYTF. CDR3 DNA: TGCGCCAGCAGCCTCCTTGGACAGACTGGCTACACCTTC.

The rearrangement uses TRBV15 and TRBJ1-4; 7 bases map to TRBD1. This CDR3 is built from 15 residues. The J segment lost 7 bases and the V segment lost 0 bases, leaving 5 bases of the junction unmatched. The germline V gene has CDR1 LNHNV and CDR2 YYDKDF (reference sequence). CDR3 loop: CATSREGGTGEKLFF. The CDR3 bases are TGTGCCACCAGCAGAGAAGGGGGCACGGGTGAAAAACTGTTTTTT.

The rearrangement joins TRBV28 to TRBJ2-1, with 10 bases that match TRBD2. Looked up from germline, CDR1 is MDHEN and CDR2 is SYDVKM. The CDR3 totals 14 residues. The V and J ends lost 8 bases and 8 bases, in that order; junction bases with no gene match: 9. CDR3 coding DNA: TGTGCCAGCGGGCCCGGGACTAGCGTCTATGAGCAGTTCTTC. Its protein is CASGPGTSVYEQFF.

The chain joins TRBV28 to TRBJ1-2, with unresolved D. The germline CDR1 and CDR2 sequences are MDHEN and SYDVKM. The CDR3 totals 13 residues. Trimming removed 5 bases from V and 5 bases from J, with 12 bases in between. The CDR3, as DNA: TGTGCCAGCAGTCCGCGGGCGGGATATGGCTACACCTTC. This encodes CASSPRAGYGYTF.

V gene TRBV20-1 combines with J gene TRBJ1-1; a possible D gene is TRBD1 (5 bases). With 6 bases removed from V and 4 bases from J, the gap between germline ends came to 21 bases. This CDR3 is 15 amino acids long. Germline V lookup: CDR1 DFQATT, CDR2 SNEGSKA (reference sequence). The CDR3 sequence is CSASPSGELSTEAFF. In nucleotides, the CDR3 is TGCAGTGCCAGTCCCTCGGGGGAATTGAGCACTGAAGCTTTCTTT.

The chain has TRBV12-3 or TRBV12-4 and TRBJ1-5, with D tentatively TRBD1 (6 bases). V was trimmed by 4 bases and J by 5 bases, leaving 9 bases between them. The length of the CDR3 is 13 residues. The CDR3 protein is CASSWGRDQPQHF. CDR3 DNA: TGTGCCAGCAGTTGGGGGCGGGATCAGCCCCAGCATTTT.